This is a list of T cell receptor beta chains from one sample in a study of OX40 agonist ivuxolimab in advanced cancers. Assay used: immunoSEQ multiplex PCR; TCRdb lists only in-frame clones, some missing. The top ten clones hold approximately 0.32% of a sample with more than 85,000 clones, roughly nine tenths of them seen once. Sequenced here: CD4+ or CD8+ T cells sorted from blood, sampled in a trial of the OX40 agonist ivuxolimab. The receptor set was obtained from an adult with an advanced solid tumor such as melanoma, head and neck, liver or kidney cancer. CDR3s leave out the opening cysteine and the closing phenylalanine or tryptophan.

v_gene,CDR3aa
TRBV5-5,ASSLVSGSFYEQY
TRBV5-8,ASSTGTLGNQPQH
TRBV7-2,ASRLSGGDTGELF
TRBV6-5,ASNRDRTAGELF
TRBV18,ASSPRQGDEQY
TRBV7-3,ASSLTGGAGANVLT
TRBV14,ASSQAPTQGLAKNIQY
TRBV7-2,ASSSSLGGNTEAF
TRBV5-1,ASSLAGGQETQY
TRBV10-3,AISEHVSNQPQH
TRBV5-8,ASSVTGGGTEAF
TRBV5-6,ASSLRSGMGEQF
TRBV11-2,ASSLGQGATQY
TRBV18,ASSLQPATGASNEQY
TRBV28,ASSEPPRQPQH
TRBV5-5,ATATYNEQF
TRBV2,ASSDRGGTEAF
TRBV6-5,ASRLAVGVQETQY
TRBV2,ASLLTGQSEQY
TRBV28,ASSLAGAPNEQF
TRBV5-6,ASSLVGLAPIRETQY
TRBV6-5,ASRGVSYEQY
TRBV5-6,ASSLGSKETQY
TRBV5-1,ASSWGQMNEKLF
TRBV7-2,ASSLAVLSAKNIQY
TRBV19,ASSIVPGGGTEAF
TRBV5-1,ASSSTEIDTGELF
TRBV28,ASSASDTRYEQY
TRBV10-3,ATKTGTGGSYEQY
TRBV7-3,ASSCRQGSEVYEQY
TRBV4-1,ASSQDRERATQETQY
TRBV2,ASSVQGTTEAF
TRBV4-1,ASSQAGQGVSQPQH
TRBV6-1,ASSNSVSNYGYT
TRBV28,ASSPGRRTEAF
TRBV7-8,ASSKTSPYEQY
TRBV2,ASSGGQGRF
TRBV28,ASSIRGRLGQETQY
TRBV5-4,ASSLLGTGRNEQF
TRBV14,ASRPSGKDEQF
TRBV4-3,ASSRGLAGEGINEQF
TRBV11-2,ASSLGRTYEQY
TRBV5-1,ASSLNWAGSYNEQF
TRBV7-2,ASSLVPGWNNEQF
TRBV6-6,ASSSTSGRGMGEQY
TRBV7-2,ASSWGGTDTQY
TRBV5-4,ASSLAGARYQETQY